This TCR beta chain came from a study of shared clonotypes between healthy human individuals. Broader study findings: It was the few donors that limited the genetic and exposure-history diversity represented.

Data came from immunoSEQ multiplex PCR; TCRdb stores just in-frame clones and leaves some out. The sample holds 90,000 to 120,000 clones, around 71% seen once. Concerning this clone: Antigen unknown.

Deletions cut 3 bases from V and 0 bases from J, with 12 bases between. There are 15 residues in the CDR3. The V gene's germline CDR1 is MNHEY and CDR2 SMNVEV (reference sequence). The receptor comes from a woman aged 25 to 39 in good health. Sequencing was performed on memory CD8+ T cells sorted from blood. Subset given: CD45RO+ cells pooled with CCR7-negative TemRA cells. The chain has TRBV27 and TRBJ2-7; D gene unclear. The CDR3 loop reads CASSFNGLHSYEQYF. Here the CDR3 DNA reads TGTGCCAGCAGTTTCAACGGGCTCCACTCCTACGAGCAGTACTTC.